This TCR beta chain derives from a study of T cells after yellow fever vaccination. Study results and limitations: FACS-sorted repertoires could harbor abundant contaminating bulk-population clonotypes. Compared with primary, the secondary response was weaker and peaked at day 5, not 15. The booster saw the reappearance of most primary-vaccination clones (around 96% CD4, 80% to 90% CD8).

Production of TCR cDNA was by 5'RACE template switching, which also added a universal primer site and UMIs. TCRdb processed the 5' RACE reads anew with MiXCR; each CDR3 protein has one entry. The sample holds some 560,000 distinct CDR3 sequences; 15% to 20% are singletons and the top ten take 13% to 15%. This clonotype was seen a few times. Its antigen is still unknown. The source is a man aged 25-45 years who received the YFV17D yellow fever vaccine. The sample here was PBMCs, taken 15 days after the yellow fever booster vaccination.

CDR3: CASSLRGRGGNEQFF. The CDR3 DNA follows: TGTGCCAGCAGTTTGAGAGGGAGGGGGGGCAATGAGCAGTTCTTC. The chain employs TRBV12-3 or TRBV12-4 and TRBJ2-1; weak D call: TRBD2 (7 bases). CDR3 length: 15 amino acids. V dropped 3 bases and J dropped 6 bases, with 15 bases sitting between them.